Following are 26 T cell receptor beta chains from one sample sequenced in a study of vaccination and CD4 T cells after COVID-19. Sequencing of cultured CD4+ T cell DNA used the Oncomine TCR Beta short-read assay. TCRdb analysed the PCR reads with MiXCR anew, one entry per CDR3 protein. The sample has more than 13,000 distinct CDR3 sequences, over 30% seen once; the top ten hold about a sixth. Stated treatment: roughly ten-day PBMC culture with coronavirus spike peptide pools or control peptides (ViraFEST assay). Their target antigens are unknown. The specimen sequenced was cultured CD4+ T cells from blood. These receptors all come from a human donor with COVID-19.

In this sample, this clonotype turned up a few times. V is TRBV6-5 and J is TRBJ2-1; 7 bases are shared with TRBD2. J was trimmed by 4 bases and V by 0 bases; bases with no gene match: 9. CDR1 and CDR2 (germline): MNHEY, SVGAGI. CDR3 size: 17 residues. CDR3 sequence reads: CASSYSLFGGVYNEQFF. The DNA of the CDR3 is TGTGCCAGCAGTTACTCGTTGTTTGGGGGGGTTTACAATGAGCAGTTCTTC.

This clonotype is medium-sized (0.01 to 0.1%). The CDR3 bases are TGCAGTGCTAGAACCCGGGGAGGGACAGGCTCGGAGGGCTACACCTTC. Protein sequence: CSARTRGGTGSEGYTF. The chain uses TRBV20-1 and TRBJ1-2; 8 bases line up with TRBD1. Germline CDR1 reads DFQATT; CDR2 reads SNEGSKA (reference sequence). After removal of 2 bases from V and 8 bases from J, the junction contained 16 bases not matched to a gene. This CDR3 spans 16 amino acids.

This chain links TRBV12-3 or TRBV12-4 with TRBJ2-1; perhaps D is TRBD1 or TRBD2 (5 bases each). The V end was cut by 7 bases, the J end by 9 bases, with 13 bases between. The CDR3 is 12 residues long. Here the CDR3 DNA reads TGTGCCAGCAACCAGTGGGGGTCTGAGCAGTTCTTC. It is translated as CASNQWGSEQFF.

The chain carries TRBV5-1 and TRBJ1-2; no definite D call. The V end lost 2 bases, the J end lost 7 bases, and 9 bases lay between the germline ends. Germline V gives CDR1 SGHRS, CDR2 YFSETQ. The CDR3 has 12 amino acids. Written as DNA, the CDR3 is TGCGCCAGCAGCTTCGGTGACGCTGGCTACACCTTC. Protein: CASSFGDAGYTF.

The chain combines TRBV30 with TRBJ2-5; no clear D gene. With 2 bases removed from V and 2 bases from J, the gap between germline ends came to 6 bases. Germline-derived CDR1 and CDR2 are GTSNPN and SVGIG (reference sequence). This CDR3 has 12 residues. CDR3 amino acids: CAWSMGQETQYF. In DNA, the CDR3 is TGTGCCTGGAGTATGGGGCAAGAGACCCAGTACTTC.

This clonotype counts as medium-sized. This chain connects TRBV11-3 to TRBJ2-7; D assignment may be TRBD1 or TRBD2 (6 bases each). The CDR3 contains 15 residues. Germline CDR1 is SGHNT and CDR2 is YENEEA. V was cut by 5 bases and J by 0 bases, with 14 bases left in between. The CDR3 bases are TGTGCCAGCAGCCTAGGGGGACTTTACTCCTACGAGCAGTACTTC. This gives the protein CASSLGGLYSYEQYF.

The rearrangement uses TRBV20-1 and TRBJ2-1; the D is unclear. CDR3 length equals 15 residues. Trimming stripped 4 bases from V and 4 bases from J, with 17 bases between. In germline, CDR1 is DFQATT, CDR2 SNEGSKA (reference sequence). The CDR3 DNA sequence: TGCAGTGCTAAGGCTAGTCGGTCTCATTACAATGAGCAGTTCTTC. As protein: CSAKASRSHYNEQFF.

The V call is TRBV5-1, the J call TRBJ2-5, with a possible D match to TRBD2 (6 bases). Germline CDR1 and CDR2: SGHRS and YFSETQ. The V end lost 0 bases, the J end lost 2 bases, and 14 bases lay between the germline ends. The CDR3 runs 16 residues. CDR3: CASSLVLASRQETQYF. The CDR3 DNA reads TGCGCCAGCAGCTTGGTCCTAGCGAGCCGACAAGAGACCCAGTACTTC. Supplemented by reference TRBV5-1 and TRBJ2-5, the full variable domain reads KAGVTQTPRYLIKTRGQQVTLSCSPISGHRSVSWYQQTPGQGLQFLFEYFSETQRNKGNFPGRFSGRQFSNSRSEMNVSTLELGDSALYLCASSLVLASRQETQYFGPGTRLLVL.

This sequence joins TRBV27 and TRBJ1-4, with D possibly being TRBD1 (5 bases). Germline-derived CDR1 and CDR2 are MNHEY and SMNVEV (reference sequence). The CDR3 is made up of 15 amino acids. The ends were cut back, 0 bases at V and 8 bases at J, with 13 bases in the middle. The CDR3 DNA reads as TGTGCCAGCAGTTTATCGTGGGGGATGGGCGAAAAACTGTTTTTT. It yields the protein CASSLSWGMGEKLFF.

V and J are TRBV5-1 and TRBJ2-1; D is perhaps TRBD2 (5 bases). Germline values: CDR1 SGHRS, CDR2 YFSETQ. V shed 1 base and J shed 0 bases, with 8 bases lying between them. The CDR3 is made up of 15 amino acids. The DNA for the CDR3 is TGCGCCAGCAGCTTGCCGGGGATCTCCTACAATGAGCAGTTCTTC. Translation: CASSLPGISYNEQFF. Full variable domain (missing parts from reference TRBV5-1 and TRBJ2-1): KAGVTQTPRYLIKTRGQQVTLSCSPISGHRSVSWYQQTPGQGLQFLFEYFSETQRNKGNFPGRFSGRQFSNSRSEMNVSTLELGDSALYLCASSLPGISYNEQFFGPGTRLTVL.

This clonotype occurred a few times. The CDR3 sequence is CASSWDSGANVLTF. DNA for the CDR3: TGTGCCAGCAGTTGGGACTCTGGGGCCAACGTCCTGACTTTC. The chain recombines TRBV2 with TRBJ2-6; D is ambiguous. V dropped 5 bases and J dropped 0 bases, with 5 bases sitting between them. Germline CDR1 SNHLY, CDR2 FYNNEI. The CDR3 loop spans 14 amino acids.

This clonotype has just a few counts. The chain links TRBV27 to TRBJ2-7; possible D gene TRBD2, 6 bases. CDR3 size: 15 residues. Trimming took off 3 bases at V and 6 bases at J, with 18 bases between the two ends. The germline V gene has CDR1 MNHEY and CDR2 SMNVEV (reference sequence). Here the CDR3 reads CASSFWRDRRGEQYF. CDR3 DNA sequence: TGTGCCAGCAGTTTTTGGAGGGACCGGAGGGGCGAGCAGTACTTC.

V is TRBV28 and J is TRBJ1-2, with 8 bases aligning to TRBD1. CDR1 is MDHEN, CDR2 SYDVKM, per germline. Losses at the gene ends were 6 bases for V and 5 bases for J; bases not matched to a gene: 8. The CDR3 has 14 amino acids. The CDR3: CASSLTGVSYGYTF. The DNA for the CDR3 is TGTGCCAGCAGCCTGACAGGGGTCAGTTATGGCTACACCTTC.

The rearrangement uses TRBV7-2 and TRBJ1-1; maybe TRBD1 (6 bases). CDR1 and CDR2 from the germline V gene are SGHTA and FQGNSA. This CDR3 is built from 15 residues. V was shortened by 5 bases and J by 0 bases, with 13 bases between the two germline ends. The CDR3 DNA follows: TGTGCCAGCAGCCCATACCAGGGGATGAACACTGAAGCTTTCTTT. It encodes CASSPYQGMNTEAFF.

V is TRBV6-5 and J is TRBJ2-3; 8 bases align to TRBD1. The end of the DNA is better explained by TRBJ2-7, so the J call may be wrong. Germline V lookup: CDR1 MNHEY, CDR2 SVGAGI. CDR3 size: 15 residues. CDR3 in DNA: TGTGCCAGCAGTTACTCGGGACAGGTGGGGAACGAGCAGTACTTC. Translation: CASSYSGQVGNEQYF.

This clonotype was counted a few times. The chain couples TRBV5-1 to TRBJ2-3, with 8 bases fitting TRBD1. The V gene end was trimmed by 0 bases and the J gene end by 6 bases; junction bases not matched to a gene: 6. The germline CDR1 and CDR2 sequences are SGHRS and YFSETQ. This CDR3 region has 15 residues. CDR3 protein: CASSLGQGITDTQYF. The CDR3 region has the DNA TGCGCCAGCAGCTTGGGACAGGGGATTACTGATACGCAGTATTTT.

This clonotype was found a few times. This sequence joins TRBV25-1 and TRBJ1-1; D remains unclear. Trimming took 5 bases from V and 4 from J, leaving 14 bases between them. Germline CDR1 and CDR2: MGHDK and SYGVNS. This CDR3 has 14 residues. This CDR3 is CASSHPGDLTEAFF. The CDR3 DNA reads TGTGCCAGCAGTCACCCAGGAGATCTCACTGAAGCTTTCTTT.

In its sample, this clonotype was seen a few times. This sequence joins TRBV12-3 or TRBV12-4 and TRBJ1-2, with D perhaps matching TRBD1 (6 bases). V dropped 3 bases and J dropped 8 bases, with 16 bases sitting between them. The CDR3 sequence is 14 residues long. The CDR3 region has the DNA TGTGCCAGCAGTTTGGACCAGGGGATTCAGGGCTACACCTTC. It translates to CASSLDQGIQGYTF.

The chain uses TRBV28 and TRBJ2-2; D perhaps matches TRBD2 (6 bases). V was trimmed by 5 bases and J by 3 bases, leaving 16 bases between them. Germline V gene data show CDR1 as MDHEN and CDR2 as SYDVKM. CDR3 length: 16 amino acids. CDR3 nucleotide sequence: TGTGCCAGCAGTCCCCCCGGCGGGGAATACACCGGGGAGCTGTTTTTT. Its protein product is CASSPPGGEYTGELFF.

V usage is TRBV5-6 and J usage is TRBJ1-1, with D tentatively TRBD1 (5 bases). The CDR3 is made up of 16 amino acids. Germline CDR1 reads SGHDT; CDR2 reads YYEEEE. V dropped 4 bases and J dropped 5 bases, with 21 bases sitting between them. This chain's CDR3 is CASSVEAGYGGTEAFF. CDR3 coding DNA: TGTGCCAGCAGCGTTGAGGCAGGTTATGGGGGGACTGAAGCTTTCTTT.

V is TRBV28 and J is TRBJ1-1; 9 bases are shared with TRBD1. Germline loops: CDR1 MDHEN, CDR2 SYDVKM. This CDR3 is 14 amino acids long. V trimming: 2 bases; J trimming: 5 bases; junction bases outside the gene matches: 3. Here the CDR3 reads CASSLAQGATEAFF. CDR3 in DNA: TGTGCCAGCAGTTTAGCACAGGGGGCTACTGAAGCTTTCTTT. Together with reference TRBV28 and TRBJ1-1, the CDR3 gives the full variable domain: DVKVTQSSRYLVKRTGEKVFLECVQDMDHENMFWYRQDPGLGLRLIYFSYDVKMKEKGDIPEGYSVSREKKERFSLILESASTNQTSMYLCASSLAQGATEAFFGQGTRLTVV.

The CDR3 reads CASSPLQGGNSPLHF. CDR3 sequence (DNA): TGTGCCAGCTCACCACTCCAGGGGGGTAATTCACCCCTCCACTTT. The chain employs TRBV18 and TRBJ1-6; 7 bases line up with TRBD1. The CDR3 is made up of 15 amino acids. V lost 1 base to trimming and J lost 6 bases; unmatched junction nucleotides: 3. Germline V gene sequence: CDR1 KGHSH, CDR2 LQKENI.

In regard to this clonotype: One end of the junction fails to match germline, which may point to a read error. V usage is TRBV28 and J usage is TRBJ1-4; TRBD1 matches at 7 bases. The CDR3 length is 13 residues. Per germline, CDR1 MDHEN and CDR2 SYDVKM. The CDR3, as DNA: TGTGCCAGCAGTTTACTCGCTAACGGGGACAGAAGTTTT. Its protein product is CASSLLANGDRSF.

The gene calls are TRBV25-1 and TRBJ1-5; D call uncertain. CDR3 length: 12 amino acids. Germline-derived CDR1 and CDR2 are MGHDK and SYGVNS. V was cut by 5 bases and J by 7 bases, with 9 bases left in between. CDR3 nucleotide sequence: TGTGCCAGCAGTCTCCCGGGCCAGCCCCAGCATTTT. Translation: CASSLPGQPQHF.

The chain is built from TRBV5-6 and TRBJ1-2; 7 bases align to TRBD1. With V trimmed by 0 bases and J by 1 base, 6 bases remained unmatched. Germline assignment: CDR1 SGHDT and CDR2 YYEEEE. This CDR3 is built from 16 residues. The CDR3 is CASSLVRQGVNYGYTF. CDR3 coding DNA: TGTGCCAGCAGCTTGGTTCGCCAGGGGGTTAACTATGGCTACACCTTC.

This chain connects TRBV29-1 to TRBJ2-5; maybe TRBD2 (6 bases). With 4 bases removed from V and 5 bases from J, the gap between germline ends came to 11 bases. CDR1 SQVTM and CDR2 ANQGSEA come from the germline V gene. The CDR3 consists of 12 residues. For the CDR3, the DNA is TGCAGCGTTGTATCCAGCGGGGAGACCCAGTACTTC. Amino acids: CSVVSSGETQYF. The whole variable domain, filled in from reference TRBV29-1 and TRBJ2-5, reads SAVISQKPSRDICQRGTSLTIQCQVDSQVTMMFWYRQQPGQSLTLIATANQGSEATYESGFVIDKFPISRPNLTFSTLTVSNMSPEDSSIYLCSVVSSGETQYFGPGTRLLVL.